This T cell receptor beta chain was found in a study of cytotoxic CD8 clonotypes in ibrutinib-treated CLL. Measured with immunoSEQ multiplex PCR; TCRdb has only the in-frame clones, and not every one. Of 25,000 to 35,000 clones listed, 75% to 85% are singletons. V gave up 1 base and J gave up 15 bases, with 17 bases separating them. Germline V lookup: CDR1 SGHAT, CDR2 FQNNGV. The CDR3 contains 13 residues. Sequenced here: PBMCs, sampled after 24 months of ibrutinib treatment. The TCR was taken from a human donor with chronic lymphocytic leukemia. The V gene is TRBV11-2, the J gene TRBJ2-3, with a weak D call TRBD2 (7 bases). Here the CDR3 reads CASSLVLSGGCYF. The CDR3 coding sequence is TGTGCCAGCAGCTTAGTGTTGTCGGGGGGCTGTTATTTT. Full variable domain (rest looked up from reference TRBV11-2 and TRBJ2-3): EAGVAQSPRYKIIEKRQSVAFWCNPISGHATLYWYQQILGQGPKLLIQFQNNGVVDDSQLPKDRFSAERLKGVDSTLKIQPAKLEDSAVYLCASSLVLSGGCYFGPGTRLTVL.